This TCR beta chain was found in a study of blood T cell repertoires in COVID-19. Study information: Acute and convalescent COVID-19 samples came from the United States, Italy and Spain. The analysed material was cDNA or gDNA that came from T cells, B-cell-depleted T cells, or PBMCs.

Authors' analysis steps: Estimation of nucleated cell counts relied on the amplification of reference gene primers. TCRdb's table, derived via immunoSEQ multiplex PCR, lists solely in-frame clones and lacks some. V and J calls and clone size are given by that table; D and trimming were obtained from the DNA. The table shows roughly 80,000 clones, with around 84% occurring only once. The germline V gene encodes CDR1 SGHRS and CDR2 YFSETQ. V was trimmed by 1 base and J by 0 bases, leaving 8 bases between them. The CDR3 length is 15 residues. The rearrangement links TRBV5-1 to TRBJ2-1; D possibly corresponds to TRBD2 (6 bases). Source material: peripheral blood. The receptor was isolated from a human donor in a cohort sampled during active COVID-19. The DNA of the CDR3 is TGCGCCAGCAGCTTGACGACTAGCTCCTACAATGAGCAGTTCTTC. Its protein product is CASSLTTSSYNEQFF. Complete variable domain (other parts from reference TRBV5-1 and TRBJ2-1): KAGVTQTPRYLIKTRGQQVTLSCSPISGHRSVSWYQQTPGQGLQFLFEYFSETQRNKGNFPGRFSGRQFSNSRSEMNVSTLELGDSALYLCASSLTTSSYNEQFFGPGTRLTVL.